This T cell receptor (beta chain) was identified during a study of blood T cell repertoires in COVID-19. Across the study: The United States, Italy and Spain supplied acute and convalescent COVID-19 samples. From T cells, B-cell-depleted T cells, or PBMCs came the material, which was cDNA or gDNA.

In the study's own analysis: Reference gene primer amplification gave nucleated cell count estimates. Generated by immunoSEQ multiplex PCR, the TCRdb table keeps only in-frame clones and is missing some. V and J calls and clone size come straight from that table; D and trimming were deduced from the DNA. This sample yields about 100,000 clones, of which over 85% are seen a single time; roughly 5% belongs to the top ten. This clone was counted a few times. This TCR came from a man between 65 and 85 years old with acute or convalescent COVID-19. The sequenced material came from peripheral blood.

The CDR3, as DNA: TGTGCCAGCGTTGACAGGCGCTCTGGAAACACCATATATTTT. Protein product: CASVDRRSGNTIYF. The rearrangement links TRBV19 to TRBJ1-3, with D possibly being TRBD1 (6 bases). In germline, CDR1 is LNHDA, CDR2 SQIVND (reference sequence). The CDR3 has 14 amino acids. Trimming removed 9 bases at V and 0 bases at J, with 12 bases between.